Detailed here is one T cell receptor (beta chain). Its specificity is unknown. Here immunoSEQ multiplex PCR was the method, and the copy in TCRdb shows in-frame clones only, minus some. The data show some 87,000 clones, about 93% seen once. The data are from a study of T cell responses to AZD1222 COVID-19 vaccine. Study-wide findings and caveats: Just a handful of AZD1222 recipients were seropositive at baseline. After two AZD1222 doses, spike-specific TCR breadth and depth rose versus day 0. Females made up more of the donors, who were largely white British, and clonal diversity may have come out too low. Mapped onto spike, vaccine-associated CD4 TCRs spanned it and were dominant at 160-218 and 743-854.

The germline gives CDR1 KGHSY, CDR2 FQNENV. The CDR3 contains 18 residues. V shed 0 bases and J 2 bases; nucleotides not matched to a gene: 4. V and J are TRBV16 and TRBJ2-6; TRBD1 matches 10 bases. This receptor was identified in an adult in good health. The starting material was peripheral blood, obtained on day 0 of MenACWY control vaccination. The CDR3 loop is CASSQSGTGATGANVLTF. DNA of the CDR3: TGTGCCAGCAGCCAATCGGGGACAGGGGCGACTGGGGCCAACGTCCTGACTTTC.